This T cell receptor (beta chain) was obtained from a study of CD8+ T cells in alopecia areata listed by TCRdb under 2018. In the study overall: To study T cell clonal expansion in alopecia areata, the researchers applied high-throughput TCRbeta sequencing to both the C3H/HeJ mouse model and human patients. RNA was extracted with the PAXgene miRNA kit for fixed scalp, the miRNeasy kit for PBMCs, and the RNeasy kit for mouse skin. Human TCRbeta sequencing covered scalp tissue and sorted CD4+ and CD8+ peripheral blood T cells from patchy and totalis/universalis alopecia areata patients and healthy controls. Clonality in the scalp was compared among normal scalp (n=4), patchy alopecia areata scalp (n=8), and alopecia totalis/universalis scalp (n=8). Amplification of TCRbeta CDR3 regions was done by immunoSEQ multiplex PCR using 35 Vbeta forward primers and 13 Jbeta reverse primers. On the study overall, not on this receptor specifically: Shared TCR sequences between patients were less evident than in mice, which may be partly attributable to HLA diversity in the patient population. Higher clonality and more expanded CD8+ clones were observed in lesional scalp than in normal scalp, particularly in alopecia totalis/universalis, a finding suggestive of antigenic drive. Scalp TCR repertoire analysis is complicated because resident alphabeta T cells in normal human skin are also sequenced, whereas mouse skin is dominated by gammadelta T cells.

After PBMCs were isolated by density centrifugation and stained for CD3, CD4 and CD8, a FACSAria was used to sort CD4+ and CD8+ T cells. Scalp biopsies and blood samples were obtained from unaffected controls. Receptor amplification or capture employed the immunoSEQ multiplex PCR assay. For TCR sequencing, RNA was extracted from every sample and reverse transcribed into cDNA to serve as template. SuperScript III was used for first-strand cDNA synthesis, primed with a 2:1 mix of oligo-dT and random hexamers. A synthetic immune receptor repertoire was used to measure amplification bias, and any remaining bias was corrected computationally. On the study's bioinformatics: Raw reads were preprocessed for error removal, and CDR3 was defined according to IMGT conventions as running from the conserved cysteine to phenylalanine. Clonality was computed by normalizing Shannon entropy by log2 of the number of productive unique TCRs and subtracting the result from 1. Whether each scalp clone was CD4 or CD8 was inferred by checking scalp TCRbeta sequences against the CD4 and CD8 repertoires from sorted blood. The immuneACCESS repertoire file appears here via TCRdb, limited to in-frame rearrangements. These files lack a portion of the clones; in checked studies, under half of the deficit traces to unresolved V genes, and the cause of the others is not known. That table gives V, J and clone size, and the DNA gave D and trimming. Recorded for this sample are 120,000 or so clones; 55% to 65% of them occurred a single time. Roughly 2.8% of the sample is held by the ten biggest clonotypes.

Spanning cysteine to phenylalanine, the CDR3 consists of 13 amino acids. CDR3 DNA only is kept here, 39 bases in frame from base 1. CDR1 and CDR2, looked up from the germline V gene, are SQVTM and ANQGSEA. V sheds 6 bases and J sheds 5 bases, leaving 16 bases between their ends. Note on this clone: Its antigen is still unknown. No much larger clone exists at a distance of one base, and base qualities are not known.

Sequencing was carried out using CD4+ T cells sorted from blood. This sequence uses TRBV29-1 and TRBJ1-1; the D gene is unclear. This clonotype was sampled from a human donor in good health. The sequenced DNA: TGCAGCGTAAAGGACGCCGGGTGGACTGAAGCTTTCTTT. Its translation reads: CSVKDAGWTEAFF. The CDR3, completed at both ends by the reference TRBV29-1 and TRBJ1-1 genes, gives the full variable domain SAVISQKPSRDICQRGTSLTIQCQVDSQVTMMFWYRQQPGQSLTLIATANQGSEATYESGFVIDKFPISRPNLTFSTLTVSNMSPEDSSIYLCSVKDAGWTEAFFGQGTRLTVV.